This record covers a single T cell receptor (beta chain). This record belongs to a study of shared clonotypes between healthy human individuals. Template for every sorted-subset replicate PCR totaled about 200 ng DNA, approximately 30,000 T cell genomes. Sequencing was performed with immunoSEQ multiplex PCR; in TCRdb, only in-frame clones are kept and a portion is missing. Here the sample spans around 2,000,000 clones, approximately 94% being singletons. The naive CD8 fraction comprised CD45RO-negative cells positively selected for CCR7 and excluded terminally differentiated effector memory CD45RA+ cells. The sequencing sample was made of naive CD8+ T cells sorted from blood. This clonotype originated in a man between 18 and 35 years old in good health.

The DNA for the CDR3 is TGTGCCAGCAGCTTAGATCTGGGACTAGCGGGATACACAGATACGCAGTATTTT. Translated: CASSLDLGLAGYTDTQYF. This chain uses TRBV11-2 with TRBJ2-3; 13 positions agree with TRBD2. Per germline, CDR1 SGHAT and CDR2 FQNNGV. CDR3 length: 18 residues. V dropped 0 bases and J dropped 2; count of bases not matched to a gene: 5.